The sequence of this T cell receptor beta chain was determined in a study of T-cell memory formation after mild COVID-19. Turning to the study itself: TCR clusters were mostly confined to one donor each. Study outcomes and limitations: Among CD4+ contracting clones, most were CM and EM, and CD8+ ones EMRA. There was no confirmation that second-wave clones peaking on day 37 were SARS-CoV-2 specific.

The CDR3 loop spans 11 amino acids. Trimming removed 5 bases at V and 4 bases at J, with 6 bases between. Germline V lookup: CDR1 DFQATT, CDR2 SNEGSKA (reference sequence). This clonotype has more than one count but fewer than ten. As yet, its antigen is unknown. TCRdb fed the 5' RACE reads into MiXCR, producing one record per CDR3 protein. The sample yields 190,000 or so distinct CDR3 sequences, roughly 27% seen once. The chain couples TRBV20-1 to TRBJ2-1; D gene uncertain. What was sequenced was PBMCs or a T cell subset sorted from them (not recorded which). This sequence was found in an adult woman who had mild COVID-19 (a few samples of this study predate the infection). Cell type and time point are not known. The chain's CDR3 is CSARQYNEQFF. Here the CDR3 DNA reads TGCAGTGCTCGGCAGTACAATGAGCAGTTCTTC.